This T cell receptor (beta chain) was sequenced for a study of cytomegalovirus exposure and HLA in healthy donors. Regarding the study as a whole: Three of the chains that were CMV-associated were confirmed in vitro to be specific for CMV antigens. Later on, an analysis showed TCR association rates differing by HLA locus, with DRB1 the most and HLA-C the fewest. The classifier reportedly diagnosed cytomegalovirus status with high sensitivity and specificity. Presence/absence analyses supposed approximately even sequencing depth among donors.

To note about this clone: Its antigen is undetermined.

Looked up from germline, CDR1 is SGHNT and CDR2 is YYREEE (reference sequence). Trimming shortened V by 0 bases and J by 9 bases, and 10 bases separated the two germline ends. There are 13 residues in the CDR3. The PCR had 60 Vbeta and 13 Jbeta primers. Sequencing was performed with immunoSEQ multiplex PCR; in TCRdb, only in-frame clones are kept and a portion is missing. This table holds roughly 100,000 clones, around 80% found once. The TCR was taken from a man aged 35-49 years in good health and CMV-seronegative. Sequenced input: PBMCs. This chain joins TRBV5-4 and TRBJ2-1; a possible D gene is TRBD2 (5 bases). CDR3 amino acids: CASSLEGVGEQFF. The CDR3 DNA sequence: TGTGCCAGCAGCTTGGAGGGAGTAGGTGAGCAGTTCTTC.